This T cell receptor beta chain was retrieved from a study of control samples from healthy donors and cancer patients. The CDR3 length is 17 residues. Germline CDR1 and CDR2: LGHDT and YNNKEL (reference sequence). The V end lost 4 bases, the J end lost 2 bases, and 17 bases lay between the germline ends. Assay: immunoSEQ multiplex PCR; the TCRdb copy retains only in-frame clones and omits some. The profile shows about 150,000 clones, under 95% of them singletons. The J gene is TRBJ1-4, the V gene TRBV3-1 (or the pseudogene TRBV3-2); no clear D gene. The origin of this receptor is a young man in good health. Sequences were obtained from blood. The CDR3 protein is CASSRDGRSPTNEKLFF. The CDR3 DNA reads TGTGCCAGCAGCCGCGACGGCCGAAGTCCCACTAATGAAAAACTGTTTTTT.